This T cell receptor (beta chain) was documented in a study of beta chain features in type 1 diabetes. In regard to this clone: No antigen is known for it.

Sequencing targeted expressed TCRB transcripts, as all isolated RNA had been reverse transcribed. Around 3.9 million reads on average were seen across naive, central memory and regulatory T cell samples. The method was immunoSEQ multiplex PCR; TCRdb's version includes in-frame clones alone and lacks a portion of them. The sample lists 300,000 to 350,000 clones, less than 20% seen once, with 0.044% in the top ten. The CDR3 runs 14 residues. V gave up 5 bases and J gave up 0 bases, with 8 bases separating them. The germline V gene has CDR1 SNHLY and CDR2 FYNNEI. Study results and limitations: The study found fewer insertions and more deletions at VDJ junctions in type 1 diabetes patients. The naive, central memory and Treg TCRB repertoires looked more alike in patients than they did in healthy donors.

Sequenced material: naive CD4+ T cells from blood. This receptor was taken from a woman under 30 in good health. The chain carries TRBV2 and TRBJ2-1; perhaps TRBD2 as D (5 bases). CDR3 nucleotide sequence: TGTGCCAGCAGTAGGGAGAGCTCCTACAATGAGCAGTTCTTC. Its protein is CASSRESSYNEQFF.